These T cell receptor beta chains were read from a single sample in a study of blood T cell repertoires in COVID-19. Clones were read by immunoSEQ multiplex PCR, and TCRdb kept only the in-frame ones, dropping some. The sample has about 260,000 clones; roughly 87% are singletons. The specimen sequenced was peripheral blood. The origin of the receptors is a woman aged 45-65 years who had recovered from COVID-19. The CDR3 runs from the conserved cysteine through the conserved F or W. Fields, in order: J gene, V gene, clone size, D gene, CDR3 protein, CDR3 DNA. A D gene is named only where the DNA matches it firmly. Where a row states a size, it is once, few, many or the class of an expanded clone; other rows omit it.

j_call: TRBJ2-1; v_call: TRBV4-1; clone_size: -; d_call: -; cdr3_aa: CASSQFGLVYNEQFF; cdr3_nt: TGCGCCAGCAGCCAATTCGGGTTGGTCTACAATGAGCAGTTCTTC
j_call: TRBJ2-2; v_call: TRBV19; clone_size: -; d_call: -; cdr3_aa: CASSSQGYTGELFF; cdr3_nt: TGTGCCAGTAGTAGTCAGGGCTACACCGGGGAGCTGTTTTTT
j_call: TRBJ2-5; v_call: TRBV28; clone_size: -; d_call: TRBD1; cdr3_aa: CASSSGGRETQYF; cdr3_nt: TGTGCCAGCAGTTCAGGGGGACGAGAGACCCAGTACTTC
j_call: TRBJ2-2; v_call: TRBV29-1; clone_size: -; d_call: -; cdr3_aa: CSVGGLGNTGELFF; cdr3_nt: TGCAGCGTTGGTGGACTTGGGAACACCGGGGAGCTGTTTTTT
j_call: TRBJ1-3; v_call: TRBV4-2; clone_size: -; d_call: -; cdr3_aa: CASSQGHTPGITSGNTIYF; cdr3_nt: TGTGCCAGCAGCCAAGGACATACACCCGGCATCACCTCTGGAAACACCATATATTTT
j_call: TRBJ1-2; v_call: TRBV6-5; clone_size: -; d_call: TRBD1; cdr3_aa: CASKPTGGGYGYTF; cdr3_nt: TGTGCCAGCAAACCGACAGGGGGTGGCTATGGCTACACCTTC
j_call: TRBJ1-1; v_call: TRBV19; clone_size: few; d_call: -; cdr3_aa: CASGPRDLNTEAFF; cdr3_nt: TGTGCCAGTGGACCCAGGGATTTGAACACTGAAGCTTTCTTT
j_call: TRBJ2-2; v_call: TRBV4-1; clone_size: -; d_call: TRBD2; cdr3_aa: CASSQGTSGSGELFF; cdr3_nt: TGCGCCAGCAGCCAAGGGACTAGCGGAAGCGGGGAGCTGTTTTTT
j_call: TRBJ2-5; v_call: TRBV7-8; clone_size: -; d_call: -; cdr3_aa: CASSLSGETQYF; cdr3_nt: TGTGCCAGCAGCTTATCCGGTGAGACCCAGTACTTC
j_call: TRBJ1-2; v_call: TRBV5-1; clone_size: few; d_call: TRBD1; cdr3_aa: CASSLSGQGARGYTF; cdr3_nt: TGCGCCAGCAGCTTGTCCGGACAGGGGGCGAGGGGCTACACCTTC
j_call: TRBJ1-2; v_call: TRBV28; clone_size: -; d_call: TRBD1; cdr3_aa: CASSSVTGGIYGYTF; cdr3_nt: TGTGCCAGCAGTTCCGTGACAGGGGGTATCTATGGCTACACCTTC
j_call: TRBJ1-4; v_call: TRBV5-6; clone_size: -; d_call: TRBD1; cdr3_aa: CASSLGTGEGKLFF; cdr3_nt: TGTGCCAGCAGCCTCGGGACAGGGGAAGGAAAACTGTTTTTT
j_call: TRBJ2-3; v_call: TRBV27; clone_size: -; d_call: -; cdr3_aa: CASTLRPADTQYF; cdr3_nt: TGTGCCAGCACCCTCCGCCCGGCAGATACGCAGTATTTT
j_call: TRBJ2-2; v_call: TRBV6-5; clone_size: -; d_call: TRBD1; cdr3_aa: CASSYVTGYSGELFF; cdr3_nt: TGTGCCAGCAGTTACGTGACAGGGTATTCCGGGGAGCTGTTTTTT
j_call: TRBJ2-5; v_call: TRBV7-8; clone_size: -; d_call: -; cdr3_aa: CASSLDTGQETQYF; cdr3_nt: TGTGCCAGCAGCTTAGACACAGGCCAAGAGACCCAGTACTTC
j_call: TRBJ2-3; v_call: TRBV7-3; clone_size: -; d_call: -; cdr3_aa: CASSGRGRTDTQYF; cdr3_nt: TGTGCCAGCAGCGGGAGGGGGAGGACAGATACGCAGTATTTT
j_call: TRBJ1-2; v_call: TRBV7-2; clone_size: -; d_call: -; cdr3_aa: CASTPTGRNYGYTF; cdr3_nt: TGTGCCAGCACCCCGACGGGAAGAAACTATGGCTACACCTTC
j_call: TRBJ2-7; v_call: TRBV19; clone_size: -; d_call: -; cdr3_aa: CASAPGTGSSYEQYF; cdr3_nt: TGTGCCAGTGCACCGGGAACAGGGAGTTCATACGAGCAGTACTTC
j_call: TRBJ2-1; v_call: TRBV24-1; clone_size: -; d_call: TRBD2; cdr3_aa: CATSDFSGGRDEQFF; cdr3_nt: TGTGCCACCAGTGATTTCTCGGGAGGGCGCGATGAGCAGTTCTTC
j_call: TRBJ1-2; v_call: TRBV27; clone_size: once; d_call: TRBD1; cdr3_aa: CASSSPGTGTAGYTF; cdr3_nt: TGTGCCAGCAGTTCCCCCGGGACAGGGACGGCTGGCTACACCTTC
j_call: TRBJ1-5; v_call: TRBV11-3; clone_size: -; d_call: TRBD1; cdr3_aa: CASSLRDRVKGNQPQHF; cdr3_nt: TGTGCCAGCAGCTTAAGGGACAGGGTGAAGGGCAATCAGCCCCAGCATTTT
j_call: TRBJ1-3; v_call: TRBV5-1; clone_size: -; d_call: -; cdr3_aa: CASSLGGPRRGNTIYF; cdr3_nt: TGCGCCAGCAGCTTGGGGGGCCCCAGGAGAGGAAACACCATATATTTT
j_call: TRBJ1-1; v_call: TRBV5-7; clone_size: -; d_call: TRBD1; cdr3_aa: CASSRDRGRTEAFF; cdr3_nt: TGTGCCAGCAGCCGGGACAGGGGGCGAACTGAAGCTTTCTTT
j_call: TRBJ1-1; v_call: TRBV5-5; clone_size: -; d_call: TRBD1; cdr3_aa: CASGGQPSAPEAFF; cdr3_nt: TGTGCCAGCGGGGGACAGCCCTCGGCCCCTGAAGCTTTCTTT
j_call: TRBJ2-1; v_call: TRBV15; clone_size: -; d_call: TRBD2; cdr3_aa: CATSTGGLAGVNEQFF; cdr3_nt: TGTGCCACCAGCACGGGGGGACTAGCGGGAGTTAATGAGCAGTTCTTC
j_call: TRBJ1-1; v_call: TRBV6-5; clone_size: -; d_call: TRBD1; cdr3_aa: CASSQGVGEAFF; cdr3_nt: TGTGCCAGCAGTCAGGGGGTTGGTGAAGCTTTCTTT
j_call: TRBJ1-2; v_call: TRBV6-2/TRBV6-3; clone_size: -; d_call: -; cdr3_aa: CASSYPGAHKNYGYTF; cdr3_nt: TGTGCCAGCAGTTACCCAGGGGCCCATAAAAACTATGGCTACACCTTC
j_call: TRBJ1-2; v_call: TRBV29-1; clone_size: -; d_call: -; cdr3_aa: CSVLVSGGYTF; cdr3_nt: TGCAGCGTTTTGGTTTCCGGGGGCTACACCTTC
j_call: TRBJ1-1; v_call: TRBV14; clone_size: -; d_call: TRBD1; cdr3_aa: CASSLIGQGNGEAFF; cdr3_nt: TGTGCCAGCAGCCTAATCGGACAGGGGAATGGCGAAGCTTTCTTT
j_call: TRBJ1-2; v_call: TRBV5-1; clone_size: -; d_call: -; cdr3_aa: CASSTGLYGYTF; cdr3_nt: TGCGCCAGCAGCACCGGACTTTATGGCTACACCTTC
j_call: TRBJ1-4; v_call: TRBV28; clone_size: -; d_call: -; cdr3_aa: CASRDSGSEKLFF; cdr3_nt: TGTGCCAGCAGAGACAGTGGATCGGAAAAACTGTTTTTT
j_call: TRBJ1-3; v_call: TRBV13; clone_size: -; d_call: -; cdr3_aa: CASSFRTAAQGNTIYF; cdr3_nt: TGTGCCAGCAGCTTTAGGACTGCCGCGCAAGGAAACACCATATATTTT
j_call: TRBJ1-4; v_call: TRBV7-2; clone_size: few; d_call: -; cdr3_aa: CASSGFDSSNEKLFF; cdr3_nt: TGTGCCAGCAGCGGGTTTGACAGCAGTAATGAAAAACTGTTTTTT
j_call: TRBJ2-2; v_call: TRBV28; clone_size: -; d_call: TRBD2; cdr3_aa: CASAISGTSNSLFSPGELFF; cdr3_nt: TGTGCCAGCGCGATCTCCGGGACTAGTAATTCATTATTTTCTCCCGGGGAGCTGTTTTTT
j_call: TRBJ2-2; v_call: TRBV29-1; clone_size: -; d_call: TRBD1; cdr3_aa: CSGGQGTTGELFF; cdr3_nt: TGCAGCGGGGGACAGGGGACCACCGGGGAGCTGTTTTTT
j_call: TRBJ1-5; v_call: TRBV28; clone_size: -; d_call: -; cdr3_aa: CASSLTGSNQPQHF; cdr3_nt: TGTGCCAGCAGTTTAACCGGGAGCAATCAGCCCCAGCATTTT
j_call: TRBJ1-1; v_call: TRBV19; clone_size: -; d_call: TRBD1; cdr3_aa: CASSITGGNTEAFF; cdr3_nt: TGTGCCAGTAGTATCACAGGGGGAAATACTGAAGCTTTCTTT
j_call: TRBJ2-7; v_call: TRBV6-5; clone_size: -; d_call: -; cdr3_aa: CASSLDRLREQYF; cdr3_nt: TGTGCCAGCAGTCTCGACCGCTTGCGGGAGCAGTACTTC
j_call: TRBJ1-2; v_call: TRBV7-2; clone_size: once; d_call: -; cdr3_aa: CASSWDTFNYGYTF; cdr3_nt: TGTGCCAGCAGCTGGGACACCTTCAACTATGGCTACACCTTC
j_call: TRBJ1-1; v_call: TRBV9; clone_size: -; d_call: -; cdr3_aa: CASSVRESNTEAFF; cdr3_nt: TGTGCCAGCAGCGTAAGGGAGTCGAACACTGAAGCTTTCTTT
j_call: TRBJ1-6; v_call: TRBV28; clone_size: -; d_call: -; cdr3_aa: CASSSYREGDSPLHF; cdr3_nt: TGTGCCAGCAGTTCGTACAGGGAAGGGGATTCACCCCTCCACTTT
j_call: TRBJ2-5; v_call: TRBV6-2/TRBV6-3; clone_size: -; d_call: TRBD2; cdr3_aa: CASSYGSFGTSAQETQYF; cdr3_nt: TGTGCCAGCAGTTACGGGAGCTTCGGGACTAGCGCCCAAGAGACCCAGTACTTC
j_call: TRBJ1-2; v_call: TRBV7-2; clone_size: -; d_call: TRBD1; cdr3_aa: CASSFGQGSGYTF; cdr3_nt: TGTGCCAGCAGCTTCGGACAGGGATCTGGCTACACCTTC
j_call: TRBJ2-7; v_call: TRBV3-1/TRBV3-2; clone_size: -; d_call: -; cdr3_aa: CASSHSGSYEQYF; cdr3_nt: TGTGCCAGCAGCCATTCCGGCTCCTACGAGCAGTACTTC
j_call: TRBJ2-3; v_call: TRBV9; clone_size: once; d_call: TRBD2; cdr3_aa: CASSDRLAGGGTDTQYF; cdr3_nt: TGTGCCAGCAGCGATCGACTAGCGGGAGGGGGTACAGATACGCAGTATTTT
j_call: TRBJ1-3; v_call: TRBV12-1; clone_size: -; d_call: -; cdr3_aa: CASSFRASHGESGNTIYF; cdr3_nt: TGTGCCAGCAGCTTTAGAGCGTCCCACGGGGAGAGTGGAAACACCATATATTTT
j_call: TRBJ2-5; v_call: TRBV6-2/TRBV6-3; clone_size: -; d_call: -; cdr3_aa: CASSYTTVKETQYF; cdr3_nt: TGTGCCAGCAGTTACACGACAGTAAAAGAGACCCAGTACTTC
j_call: TRBJ2-7; v_call: TRBV5-1; clone_size: -; d_call: -; cdr3_aa: CASSLGLRAEQYF; cdr3_nt: TGCGCCAGCAGCTTGGGACTCAGAGCCGAGCAGTACTTC
j_call: TRBJ2-1; v_call: TRBV7-2; clone_size: -; d_call: TRBD2; cdr3_aa: CASSLAPYGRPDNEQFF; cdr3_nt: TGTGCCAGCAGCTTAGCGCCCTACGGGAGGCCCGACAATGAGCAGTTCTTC
j_call: TRBJ1-4; v_call: TRBV7-8; clone_size: -; d_call: TRBD1; cdr3_aa: CASRDQGVWLATNEKLFF; cdr3_nt: TGTGCCAGCAGGGACCAGGGGGTCTGGCTTGCAACTAATGAAAAACTGTTTTTT
j_call: TRBJ1-6; v_call: TRBV6-5; clone_size: -; d_call: TRBD1; cdr3_aa: CATHRGRNSPLHF; cdr3_nt: TGTGCCACCCACAGGGGGCGGAATTCACCCCTCCACTTT
j_call: TRBJ2-5; v_call: TRBV12-3/TRBV12-4; clone_size: -; d_call: -; cdr3_aa: CASSKEQGQTQYF; cdr3_nt: TGTGCCAGCAGTAAAGAACAGGGACAGACCCAGTACTTC
j_call: TRBJ2-7; v_call: TRBV11-2; clone_size: -; d_call: -; cdr3_aa: CASSLVSGPAYEQYF; cdr3_nt: TGTGCCAGCAGCTTAGTCTCAGGGCCGGCCTACGAGCAGTACTTC
j_call: TRBJ1-4; v_call: TRBV6-5; clone_size: -; d_call: TRBD1; cdr3_aa: CASRGQGAVGEKLFF; cdr3_nt: TGTGCCAGCAGGGGACAGGGGGCCGTCGGCGAAAAACTGTTTTTT
j_call: TRBJ1-2; v_call: TRBV28; clone_size: -; d_call: TRBD1; cdr3_aa: CASSLPGQGNYGYTF; cdr3_nt: TGTGCCAGCAGTTTACCGGGACAGGGTAACTATGGCTACACCTTC